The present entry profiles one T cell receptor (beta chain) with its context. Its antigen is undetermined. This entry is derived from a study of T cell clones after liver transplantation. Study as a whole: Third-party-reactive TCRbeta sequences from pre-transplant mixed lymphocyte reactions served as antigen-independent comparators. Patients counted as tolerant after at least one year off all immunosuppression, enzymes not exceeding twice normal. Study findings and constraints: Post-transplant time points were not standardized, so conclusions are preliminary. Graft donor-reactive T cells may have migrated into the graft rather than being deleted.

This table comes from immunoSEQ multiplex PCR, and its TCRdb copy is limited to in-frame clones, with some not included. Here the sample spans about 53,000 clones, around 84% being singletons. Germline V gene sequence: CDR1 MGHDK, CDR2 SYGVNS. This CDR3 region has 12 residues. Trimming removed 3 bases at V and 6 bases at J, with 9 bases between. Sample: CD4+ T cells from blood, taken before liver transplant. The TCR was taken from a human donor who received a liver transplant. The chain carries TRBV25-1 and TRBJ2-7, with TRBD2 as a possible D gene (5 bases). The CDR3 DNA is TGTGCCAGCAGTGATCGAGGGATCGAGCAGTACTTC. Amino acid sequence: CASSDRGIEQYF.